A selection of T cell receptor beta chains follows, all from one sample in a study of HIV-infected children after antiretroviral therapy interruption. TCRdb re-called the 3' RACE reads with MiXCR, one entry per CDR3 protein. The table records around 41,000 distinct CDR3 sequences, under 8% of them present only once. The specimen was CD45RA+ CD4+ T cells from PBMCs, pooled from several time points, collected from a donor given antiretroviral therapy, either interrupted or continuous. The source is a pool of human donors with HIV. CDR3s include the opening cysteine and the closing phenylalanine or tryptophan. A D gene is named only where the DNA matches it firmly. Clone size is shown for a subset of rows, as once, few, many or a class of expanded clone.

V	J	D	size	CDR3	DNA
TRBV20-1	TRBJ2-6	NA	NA	CSASWFPPTGANVLTF	TGCAGTGCTAGTTGGTTCCCACCCACTGGGGCCAACGTCCTGACTTTC
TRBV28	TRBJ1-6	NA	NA	CASSGSPLLLTLHF	TGTGCCAGCAGCGGCAGCCCACTTTTGTTAACCCTCCACTTT
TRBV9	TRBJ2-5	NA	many	CASSVGGSETQYF	TGTGCCAGCAGCGTAGGGGGGTCAGAGACCCAGTACTTC
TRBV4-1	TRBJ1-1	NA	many	CASSQVGQKAAFF	TGCGCCAGCAGCCAAGTGGGGCAGAAGGCAGCTTTCTTT
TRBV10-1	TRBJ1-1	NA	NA	CASSEYKTTTEAFF	TGCGCCAGCAGTGAGTATAAAACAACAACTGAAGCTTTCTTT
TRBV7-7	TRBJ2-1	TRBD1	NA	CASSLRQGSNNEQFF	TGTGCCAGCAGCTTACGACAGGGAAGTAACAATGAGCAGTTCTTC
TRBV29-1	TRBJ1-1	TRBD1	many	CSVAGQMNTEAFF	TGCAGCGTTGCGGGACAGATGAACACTGAAGCTTTCTTT
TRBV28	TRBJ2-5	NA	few	CASSLETILLGIKETQYF	TGTGCCAGCAGTTTAGAGACAATTCTTTTGGGGATCAAAGAGACCCAGTACTTC
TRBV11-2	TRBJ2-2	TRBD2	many	CASSFLAGGRATGELFF	TGTGCCAGCAGCTTCTTGGCGGGAGGGCGAGCCACCGGGGAGCTGTTTTTT
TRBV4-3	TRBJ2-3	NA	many	CASSQEIRQFGTDTQYF	TGCGCCAGCAGCCAAGAAATCCGACAGTTTGGCACAGATACGCAGTATTTT
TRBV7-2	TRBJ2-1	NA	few	CASSLGYYPSSYNEQFF	TGTGCCAGCAGCTTAGGATACTACCCGAGCTCCTACAATGAGCAGTTCTTC
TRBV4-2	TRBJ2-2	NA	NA	CASSQDGIGGANTGELFF	TGTGCCAGCAGCCAAGATGGGATAGGGGGGGCGAACACCGGGGAGCTGTTTTTT
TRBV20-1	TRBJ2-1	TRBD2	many	CSARDREGGGGVNEQFF	TGCAGTGCTAGAGATCGTGAGGGCGGGGGGGGTGTCAATGAGCAGTTCTTC
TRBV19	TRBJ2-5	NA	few	CASSIPGLQETQYF	TGTGCCAGTAGTATCCCAGGACTACAAGAGACCCAGTACTTC
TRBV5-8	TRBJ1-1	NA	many	CASSRDKINTEAFF	TGTGCCAGCAGCAGGGACAAGATAAACACTGAAGCTTTCTTT
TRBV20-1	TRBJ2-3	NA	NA	CSASPGVLRTDTQYF	TGCAGTGCCAGTCCAGGGGTTCTTCGCACAGATACGCAGTATTTT
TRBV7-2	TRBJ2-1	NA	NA	CASSQYTVNEQFF	TGTGCCAGCAGCCAATATACTGTCAATGAGCAGTTCTTC
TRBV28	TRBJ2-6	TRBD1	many	CASRGQGFFGANVLTF	TGTGCCAGCAGAGGACAGGGTTTCTTTGGGGCCAACGTCCTGACTTTC
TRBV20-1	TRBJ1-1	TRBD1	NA	CSARTGASDTEAFF	TGCAGTGCTAGGACAGGGGCGTCGGACACTGAAGCTTTCTTT
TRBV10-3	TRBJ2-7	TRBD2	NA	CAISESRLGRALEQYF	TGTGCCATCAGTGAGTCCCGCCTGGGGAGGGCACTCGAGCAGTACTTC
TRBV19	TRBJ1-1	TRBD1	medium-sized	CASSIQGHTEVFF	TGTGCCAGCAGTATACAGGGGCACACAGAAGTCTTCTTT
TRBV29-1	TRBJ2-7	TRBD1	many	CSVTPGQEDYEQYF	TGCAGCGTAACACCCGGACAGGAAGACTACGAGCAGTACTTC
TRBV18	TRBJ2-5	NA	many	CASSLTTQETQYF	TGTGCCAGCTCACTAACCACCCAAGAGACCCAGTACTTC
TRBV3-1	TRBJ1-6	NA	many	CASSQNRDTYNSPLHF	TGTGCCAGCAGCCAAAACCGGGACACCTATAATTCACCCCTCCACTTT
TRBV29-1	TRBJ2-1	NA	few	CSVEEARAFKINEQFF	TGCAGCGTTGAAGAGGCCAGGGCCTTTAAAATCAATGAGCAGTTCTTC
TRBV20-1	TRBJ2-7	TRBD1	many	CSASQGTGREQYF	TGCAGTGCTTCTCAGGGGACAGGGCGCGAGCAGTACTTC
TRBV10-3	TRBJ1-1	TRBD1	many	CASGEDRGANTEVFF	TGTGCCAGCGGTGAAGACAGGGGGGCAAACACAGAAGTCTTCTTT
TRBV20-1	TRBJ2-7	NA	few	CSARQHGGPYEQYF	TGCAGTGCTAGGCAGCATGGGGGCCCCTACGAGCAGTACTTC
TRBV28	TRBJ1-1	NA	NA	CASSPWTLGEAFF	TGTGCCAGCAGTCCCTGGACTTTAGGTGAAGCTTTCTTT
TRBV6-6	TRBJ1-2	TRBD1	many	CASSYATGTDGYTF	TGTGCCAGCAGTTACGCGACAGGGACGGATGGCTACACCTTC
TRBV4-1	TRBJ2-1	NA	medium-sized	CASSQGTGDAEQFF	TGTGCCAGCAGCCAAGGGACTGGGGATGCTGAGCAGTTCTTC
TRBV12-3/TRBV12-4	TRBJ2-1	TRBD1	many	CASRTGTGNEQFF	TGTGCCAGCAGGACCGGGACAGGTAATGAGCAGTTCTTC
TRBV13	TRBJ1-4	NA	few	CASSLGGRAETLYF	TGTGCCAGCTCTCTCGGGGGGCGCGCAGAAACGCTGTATTTT
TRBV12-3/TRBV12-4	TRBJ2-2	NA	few	CASSLVYWQANTGELFF	TGTGCCAGCAGTTTAGTTTATTGGCAGGCAAACACCGGGGAGCTGTTTTTT
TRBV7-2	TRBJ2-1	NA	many	CASVMSGYSYNEQFF	TGTGCCAGCGTCATGTCGGGGTACTCCTACAATGAGCAGTTCTTC
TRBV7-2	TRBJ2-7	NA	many	CASSSAWVPYEQYF	TGTGCCAGCAGCTCCGCTTGGGTTCCCTACGAGCAGTACTTC
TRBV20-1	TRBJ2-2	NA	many	CSAGPRWSGNTGELFF	TGCAGTGCTGGCCCCCGCTGGAGCGGCAACACCGGGGAGCTGTTTTTT
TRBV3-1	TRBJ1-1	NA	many	CASSPGLAVTEAFF	TGTGCCAGCAGCCCGGGGTTGGCGGTGACTGAAGCTTTCTTT
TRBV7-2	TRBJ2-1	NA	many	CASSLGGASNEQFF	TGTGCCAGCAGCTTAGGTGGCGCGAGCAATGAGCAGTTCTTC
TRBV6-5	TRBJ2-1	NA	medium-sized	CASSDPGYAEQFF	TGTGCCAGCAGTGATCCGGGGTATGCTGAGCAGTTCTTC
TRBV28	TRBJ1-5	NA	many	CASSESNQPQHF	TGTGCCAGCTCCGAAAGCAATCAGCCCCAGCATTTT
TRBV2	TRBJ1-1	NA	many	CASSPRREFTEAFF	TGTGCCAGCAGTCCCCGCAGGGAGTTCACTGAAGCTTTCTTT
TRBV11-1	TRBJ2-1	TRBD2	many	CASARWTSGKNEQFF	TGTGCCAGCGCACGGTGGACTAGCGGTAAGAATGAGCAGTTCTTC
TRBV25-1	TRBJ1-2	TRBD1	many	CASRDRGKSGYTF	TGTGCCAGCAGGGACAGGGGAAAAAGTGGCTACACCTTC
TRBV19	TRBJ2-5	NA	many	CASRRQETQYF	TGTGCCAGTAGGAGACAAGAGACCCAGTACTTC
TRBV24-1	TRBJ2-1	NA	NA	CATSDFSGGNYNEQFF	TGTGCCACCAGTGATTTCTCAGGGGGGAACTACAATGAGCAGTTCTTC
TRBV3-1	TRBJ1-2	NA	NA	CASSQSQGSGYTF	TGTGCCAGCAGCCAATCACAGGGTTCGGGCTACACCTTC
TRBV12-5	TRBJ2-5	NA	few	CASGLLEKRKETQYF	TGTGCTAGTGGTTTGCTAGAAAAGCGTAAAGAGACCCAGTACTTC
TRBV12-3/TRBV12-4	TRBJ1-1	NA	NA	CASFWALRNTEAFF	TGTGCCAGCTTTTGGGCCTTGAGGAACACTGAAGCTTTCTTT
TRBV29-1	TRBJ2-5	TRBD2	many	CSAGGTSGEIVPETQYF	TGCAGCGCGGGGGGGACTAGCGGCGAAATCGTTCCAGAGACCCAGTACTTC
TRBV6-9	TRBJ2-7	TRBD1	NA	CASRGPGQGAYEQYF	TGTGCCAGCAGGGGTCCGGGACAGGGGGCTTACGAGCAGTACTTC
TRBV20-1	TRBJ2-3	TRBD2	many	CSAPRLAGSIDTQYF	TGCAGTGCTCCACGACTAGCGGGGTCAATAGATACGCAGTATTTT
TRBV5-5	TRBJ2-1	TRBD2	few	CASSLYPSGNNEQFF	TGTGCCAGCAGCTTGTATCCTAGCGGGAATAATGAGCAGTTCTTC
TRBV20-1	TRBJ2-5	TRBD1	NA	CSASLGQQETQYF	TGCAGTGCTAGCCTGGGACAGCAAGAGACCCAGTACTTC